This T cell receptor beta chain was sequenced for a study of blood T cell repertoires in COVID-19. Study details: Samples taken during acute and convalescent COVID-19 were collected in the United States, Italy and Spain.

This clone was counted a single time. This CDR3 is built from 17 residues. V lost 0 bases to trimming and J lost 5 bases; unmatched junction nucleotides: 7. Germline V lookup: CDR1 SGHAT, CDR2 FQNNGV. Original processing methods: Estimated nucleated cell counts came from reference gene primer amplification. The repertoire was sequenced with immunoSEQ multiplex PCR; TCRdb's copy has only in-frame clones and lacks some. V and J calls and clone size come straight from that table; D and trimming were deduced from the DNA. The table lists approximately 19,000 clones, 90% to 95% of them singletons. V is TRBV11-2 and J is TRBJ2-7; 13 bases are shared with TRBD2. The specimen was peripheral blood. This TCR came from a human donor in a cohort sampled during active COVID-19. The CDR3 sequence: CASSLDVRTSGSDEQYF. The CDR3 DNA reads TGTGCCAGCAGCTTAGATGTACGGACTAGCGGGAGCGACGAGCAGTACTTC.